This TCR beta chain is from a study of cytomegalovirus exposure and HLA in healthy donors. Study results and caveats: Among the CMV-associated chains, three were confirmed in vitro as specific for CMV antigens. A later analysis found first-cohort TCR clusters tended to co-occur in the 130 or so validation repertoires. TCR sequences were mostly rare, though some public TCRs occurred in many donors.

Some clones are missing from TCRdb's copy, which holds only in-frame ones; the method was immunoSEQ multiplex PCR. The table has roughly 150,000 clones, 84% seen once. This clone was observed a few times. The antigen is unknown. The CDR3 is 18 residues long. With 4 bases clipped from V and 6 bases from J, the junction kept 15 bases outside the gene matches. Germline V lookup: CDR1 MDHEN, CDR2 SYDVKM. This rearrangement joins TRBV28 to TRBJ1-4; 9 positions match TRBD1. The receptor was derived from a man aged 30 to 45 in good health and CMV-seropositive. The sequenced sample consisted of PBMCs. This chain's CDR3 is CASSSYGTGSLVDEKLFF. The CDR3 DNA is TGTGCCAGCAGTTCCTATGGGACAGGGAGTTTAGTTGATGAAAAACTGTTTTTT. The whole variable domain, remainder taken from reference TRBV28 and TRBJ1-4, is DVKVTQSSRYLVKRTGEKVFLECVQDMDHENMFWYRQDPGLGLRLIYFSYDVKMKEKGDIPEGYSVSREKKERFSLILESASTNQTSMYLCASSSYGTGSLVDEKLFFGSGTQLSVL.